The 30 T cell receptor beta chains in this list originate from one sample, sequenced in a study of cytomegalovirus exposure and HLA in healthy donors. The repertoire was sequenced with immunoSEQ multiplex PCR; TCRdb's copy has only in-frame clones and lacks some. The data contain roughly 73,000 clones, approximately 95% of them seen just once; the ten biggest clones take up approximately 3.4%. Material for sequencing was PBMCs. Receptor source: a man aged 18 to 29 in good health and CMV-seronegative.

This chain uses TRBV6-1 with TRBJ1-3; D is unresolved. The ends were cut back, 4 bases at V and 4 bases at J, with 8 bases in the middle. Germline-derived CDR1 and CDR2 are MNHNS and SASEGT. This CDR3 region has 13 residues. CDR3 sequence (DNA): TGTGCCAGCAGTGGGTCCAGGGGAAACACCATATATTTT. Its protein product is CASSGSRGNTIYF.

In its sample, this clone was seen a few times. The rearrangement joins TRBV19 to TRBJ2-2, with a weak D call TRBD1 (6 bases). Germline V lookup: CDR1 LNHDA, CDR2 SQIVND (reference sequence). V was shortened by 4 bases and J by 2 bases, with 11 bases between the two germline ends. This CDR3 region has 15 residues. For the CDR3, the DNA is TGTGCCAGTAGTACGACGGGACAAAACACCGGGGAGCTGTTTTTT. Amino acid sequence: CASSTTGQNTGELFF.

CDR3 DNA sequence: TGTGCCAGCAGCCAAGAGAGTCGTCCGGGCCAAGAGACCCAGTACTTC. Encoded protein: CASSQESRPGQETQYF. V and J are TRBV4-2 and TRBJ2-5; no firm D call. Germline values: CDR1 LGHNA, CDR2 YNFKEQ. The ends were cut back, 0 bases at V and 1 base at J, with 12 bases in the middle. This CDR3 has 16 amino acids.

The rearrangement uses TRBV5-6 and TRBJ1-4; D possibly corresponds to TRBD1 (5 bases). CDR3 size: 14 residues. The V and J ends lost 0 bases and 11 bases respectively, with 14 bases between them. The V gene's germline CDR1 is SGHDT and CDR2 YYEEEE. The DNA of the CDR3 is TGTGCCAGCAGCTTGGGTCAGGGCCCCGTTAAACTGTTTTTT. Protein product: CASSLGQGPVKLFF.

This rearrangement joins TRBV2 to TRBJ1-5; D unclear. This CDR3 spans 12 amino acids. From germline, CDR1 is SNHLY and CDR2 FYNNEI. Trimming removed 6 bases from V and 7 bases from J, with 10 bases in between. The CDR3 coding sequence is TGTGCCAGCAGAATCAATAGCCAGCCCCAGCATTTT. Translated: CASRINSQPQHF. Together with reference TRBV2 and TRBJ1-5, the CDR3 gives the full variable domain: EPEVTQTPSHQVTQMGQEVILRCVPISNHLYFYWYRQILGQKVEFLVSFYNNEISEKSEIFDDQFSVERPDGSNFTLKIRSTKLEDSAMYFCASRINSQPQHFGDGTRLSIL.

The J gene is TRBJ1-2, the V gene TRBV19, with TRBD1 identical over 8 bases. The CDR3 consists of 17 residues. Germline CDR1 and CDR2: LNHDA and SQIVND (reference sequence). J was trimmed by 0 bases and V by 3 bases; bases with no gene match: 9. Written as DNA, the CDR3 is TGTGCCAGTAGTATTCTTCAGGGGGCCTTTTCTAACTATGGCTACACCTTC. Amino acids: CASSILQGAFSNYGYTF.

The genes are TRBV5-1 and TRBJ2-7, with a possible D match to TRBD1 (5 bases). Trimming removed 2 bases at V and 3 bases at J, with 6 bases between. The CDR3 spans 12 residues. Germline CDR1 SGHRS, CDR2 YFSETQ. The CDR3 DNA reads TGCGCCAGCAGCTTCCAGGGCTACGAGCAGTACTTC. Translated: CASSFQGYEQYF.

This chain joins TRBV2 and TRBJ2-7, with a weak D call TRBD1 (6 bases). Per the germline V gene, CDR1 is SNHLY and CDR2 is FYNNEI. Deletions cut 7 bases from V and 6 bases from J, with 10 bases between. The CDR3 loop spans 11 amino acids. The CDR3 spells CASIAGVEQYF. DNA of the CDR3: TGTGCCAGCATCGCAGGGGTCGAGCAGTACTTC.

This clone was seen once. This chain uses TRBV11-2 with TRBJ2-5; 15 bases agree with TRBD2. Germline V CDR1 and CDR2: SGHAT, FQNNGV. The CDR3 covers 16 residues. The junction had 6 bases not matched to a gene; V was cut back by 5 bases and J by 5 bases. The CDR3 DNA is TGTGCCAGCAGCGTCGGACTAGCGGGGGGGCGGGAGACCCAGTACTTC. Its translation is CASSVGLAGGRETQYF.

The chain is built from TRBV30 and TRBJ1-4; 7 bases are shared with TRBD1. Germline V gene data show CDR1 as GTSNPN and CDR2 as SVGIG (reference sequence). The CDR3 runs 11 residues. V was clipped by 5 bases and J by 10 bases; unmatched bases: 4. The CDR3, as DNA: TGTGCCTGGGGGGACAGAGGAAAACTGTTTTTT. Encoded protein: CAWGDRGKLFF.

The chain recombines TRBV11-2 with TRBJ2-1; TRBD2 aligns across 12 bases. The CDR3 spans 16 residues. The junction had 8 bases not matched to a gene; V was cut back by 5 bases and J by 6 bases. Germline V lookup: CDR1 SGHAT, CDR2 FQNNGV. The chain's CDR3 is CASSIITSGGFNEQFF. CDR3 nucleotide sequence: TGTGCCAGCAGCATTATAACTAGCGGGGGGTTCAATGAGCAGTTCTTC.

This clone was counted once. The rearrangement joins TRBV7-3 to TRBJ2-5, with a weak D call TRBD1 (6 bases). Trimming removed 5 bases at V and 5 bases at J, with 12 bases between. In germline, CDR1 is SGHTA, CDR2 FQGTGA. The CDR3 contains 13 residues. This chain's CDR3 is CASSRQGSETQYF. The DNA of the CDR3 is TGTGCCAGCAGCCGGCAGGGGTCGGAGACCCAGTACTTC.

V usage is TRBV6-4 and J usage is TRBJ2-1; 11 nucleotides line up with TRBD2. The CDR3 has 14 amino acids. V dropped 8 bases and J dropped 5; count of bases not matched to a gene: 5. Germline CDR1 is MRHNA and CDR2 is SNTAGT. The CDR3 region is CASSTSGENNEQFF. The CDR3 nucleotides read TGTGCCAGCTCGACTAGCGGGGAGAACAATGAGCAGTTCTTC.

The chain combines TRBV2 with TRBJ2-7; D is possibly TRBD2 (6 bases). The CDR3 is made up of 16 amino acids. The V end was cut by 6 bases, the J end by 5 bases, with 23 bases between. Germline-derived CDR1 and CDR2 are SNHLY and FYNNEI. The chain's CDR3 is CASRFALMSGRNEQYF. The CDR3 DNA follows: TGTGCCAGCAGGTTTGCCCTCATGTCAGGGAGGAACGAGCAGTACTTC.

The chain has TRBV4-3 and TRBJ1-6, with D perhaps matching TRBD1 (6 bases). V was pared by 0 bases and J by 7 bases, with 7 bases between. The CDR3 is made up of 14 amino acids. The germline V gene encodes CDR1 LGHNA and CDR2 YSLEER. The CDR3 DNA follows: TGCGCCAGCAGCCAAGAGCAGGGGAATTCACCCCTCCACTTT. Translated: CASSQEQGNSPLHF.

CDR3 DNA sequence: TGTGCCAGCAGCCCCAGGACAGGGATCTACGAGCAGTACTTC. It translates to CASSPRTGIYEQYF. The chain couples TRBV7-9 to TRBJ2-7, with 8 bases that match TRBD1. CDR3 length: 14 residues. Germline V gives CDR1 SEHNR, CDR2 FQNEAQ (reference sequence). V lost 5 bases to trimming and J lost 3 bases; unmatched junction nucleotides: 6.

The chain couples TRBV14 to TRBJ1-1; TRBD1 might be the D (5 bases). The CDR3 is 16 residues long. Trimming left V 0 bases short and J 4 bases short, with 15 bases between. The germline V gene encodes CDR1 SGHDN and CDR2 FVKESK. The CDR3 nucleotides read TGTGCCAGCAGCCAAGATCGGGGGGTTATAGTCACTGAAGCTTTCTTT. Protein sequence: CASSQDRGVIVTEAFF.

This clone was found once. This chain uses TRBV5-1 with TRBJ1-6, with D unresolved. V was shortened by 4 bases and J by 10 bases, with 15 bases between the two germline ends. Germline V gene sequence: CDR1 SGHRS, CDR2 YFSETQ. The CDR3 sequence is 14 residues long. DNA for the CDR3: TGCGCCAGCAGCGCCGGGTCGGAGGGCTCACCCCTCCACTTT. This encodes CASSAGSEGSPLHF.

J is TRBJ1-1 and V is TRBV9; 7 bases are a match to TRBD1. After removal of 3 bases from V and 11 bases from J, the junction contained 16 bases not matched to a gene. The germline V gene encodes CDR1 SGDLS and CDR2 YYNGEE. This CDR3 region has 15 residues. The CDR3 DNA follows: TGTGCCAGCAGCGCAGGGACAGAACCGCCTTCTAGGGCTTTCTTT. Residues: CASSAGTEPPSRAFF.

The V gene is TRBV29-1, the J gene TRBJ1-1; D gene ambiguous. This CDR3 is 12 amino acids long. Germline V gene data show CDR1 as SQVTM and CDR2 as ANQGSEA. The V end was cut by 4 bases, the J end by 0 bases, with 6 bases between. The CDR3 reads CSVGGLNTEAFF. The CDR3 DNA sequence: TGCAGCGTTGGCGGGCTGAACACTGAAGCTTTCTTT.

The chain carries TRBV7-9 and TRBJ1-5, with D maybe TRBD1 (5 bases). The ends were cut back, 7 bases at V and 4 bases at J, with 23 bases in the middle. The germline CDR1 and CDR2 sequences are SEHNR and FQNEAQ (reference sequence). The CDR3 is 17 residues long. Here the CDR3 DNA reads TGTGCCAGCATCCCCAAAGAATGGCGGCGGGGGAATCAGCCCCAGCATTTT. Its protein is CASIPKEWRRGNQPQHF.

This rearrangement joins TRBV5-1 to TRBJ2-1; 9 bases are shared with TRBD2. After removal of 0 bases from V and 5 bases from J, the junction contained 3 bases not matched to a gene. The germline CDR1 and CDR2 sequences are SGHRS and YFSETQ. This CDR3 comprises 15 residues. The CDR3 spells CASSLGGGGHNEQFF. The CDR3 DNA is TGCGCCAGCAGCTTGGGCGGGGGGGGGCACAATGAGCAGTTCTTC.

The chain recombines TRBV7-3 with TRBJ2-7; D ambiguous. V lost 0 bases to trimming and J lost 5 bases, with 8 bases between them. This CDR3 is built from 13 residues. The germline gives CDR1 SGHTA, CDR2 FQGTGA. CDR3 nucleotides: TGTGCCAGCAGCTTAACTGAGGTACACGAGCAGTACTTC. Amino acid sequence: CASSLTEVHEQYF.

CDR3 coding DNA: TGTGCCAGCAGCGAGAACTACAATGAGCAGTTCTTC. Translated: CASSENYNEQFF. This rearrangement joins TRBV27 to TRBJ2-1; D unresolved. Trimming stripped 6 bases from V and 3 bases from J, with 6 bases between. Germline values: CDR1 MNHEY, CDR2 SMNVEV (reference sequence). CDR3 size: 12 residues.

J is TRBJ1-6 and V is TRBV30, with 7 nucleotides matching TRBD1. The CDR3 loop spans 17 amino acids. V gave up 2 bases and J gave up 6 bases; unmatched junction bases: 13. Germline CDR1 is GTSNPN and CDR2 is SVGIG (reference sequence). This CDR3 is CAWSRTGHPISNSPLHF. The CDR3 DNA is TGTGCCTGGAGTCGGACAGGCCACCCCATAAGTAATTCACCCCTCCACTTT.

CDR3 nucleotides: TGTGCCAGCAGTAAGGACAGGGGGGACTATGGCTACACCTTC. The encoded protein is CASSKDRGDYGYTF. This sequence joins TRBV2 and TRBJ1-2, with 10 positions matching TRBD1. V lost 5 bases and J lost 3; bases outside the gene matches: 3. CDR3 length equals 14 residues. Germline V gene lookup returns CDR1 SNHLY and CDR2 FYNNEI.

In its sample, this clone was seen once. The CDR3 nucleotides are TGTGCCATCAGTGAGCCCGACAGTGTGGGAAATGAGCAGTTCTTC. It translates to CAISEPDSVGNEQFF. The rearrangement uses TRBV10-3 and TRBJ2-1; TRBD1 is a possible D gene (5 bases). Germline CDR1 ENHRY, CDR2 SYGVKD. Trimming took off 2 bases at V and 7 bases at J, with 15 bases between the two ends. The CDR3 spans 15 residues.

The CDR3 nucleotides read TGTGCCAGCAGGCAGTGGGCCGAGCAGTACTTC. It is translated as CASRQWAEQYF. The chain couples TRBV2 to TRBJ2-7; D not certain. Germline V CDR1 and CDR2: SNHLY, FYNNEI. This CDR3 comprises 11 residues. V lost 6 bases, J lost 6 bases, and 9 bases lay in between.

The chain joins TRBV18 to TRBJ2-5; 9 positions agree with TRBD2. The CDR3 is 16 amino acids. Germline trimming cut 4 bases from V and 0 bases from J; bases unmatched to any gene: 6. Per germline, CDR1 KGHSH and CDR2 LQKENI. The CDR3 DNA sequence: TGTGCCAGCTCACTTAGACTAGCGGAGTACCAAGAGACCCAGTACTTC. Translating gives CASSLRLAEYQETQYF.

J is TRBJ1-1 and V is TRBV7-9, with TRBD1 as a possible D gene (5 bases). The CDR3 is 12 amino acids. With 2 bases removed from V and 12 bases from J, the gap between germline ends came to 13 bases. Germline CDR1 and CDR2: SEHNR and FQNEAQ (reference sequence). This chain's CDR3 is CASSLFQGGTFF. The CDR3 region has the DNA TGTGCCAGCAGCTTATTCCAGGGAGGTACTTTCTTT.